The text below deals with one TCR beta chain. These data belong to a study of T cell changes during pregnancy in multiple sclerosis. The data were produced by immunoSEQ multiplex PCR, yet TCRdb's version contains in-frame clones alone and is incomplete. Here the sample spans 45,000 or so clones, about 90% being singletons. The CDR3 totals 18 residues. Germline trimming cut 0 bases from V and 2 bases from J; bases unmatched to any gene: 10. The germline CDR1 and CDR2 sequences are LGHNA and YNFKEQ. V usage is TRBV4-2 and J usage is TRBJ2-7; TRBD1 matches 10 bases. This sequence originates from a female donor with multiple sclerosis, enrolled in a pregnancy study. The sequencing here drew on CD8+ T cells from peripheral blood mononuclear cells, taken after pregnancy. In DNA form, the CDR3 reads TGTGCCAGCAGCCAAGATGGAGGGACAGGGGAAATGGCCTACGAGCAGTACTTC. It codes for CASSQDGGTGEMAYEQYF.